One T cell receptor (beta chain) is described in this entry. TCRdb's copy holds only in-frame clones and misses some; the assay was immunoSEQ multiplex PCR. The profile covers approximately 97,000 clones, with around 73% appearing a single time and approximately 9.8% taken by the ten largest. The data are from a study of blood T cell repertoires in COVID-19. Study as a whole: Samples taken during acute and convalescent COVID-19 were collected in the United States, Italy and Spain. From T cells, B-cell-depleted T cells, or PBMCs came the material, which was cDNA or gDNA.

The clonotype was recovered from a man in his 60s with active or convalescent COVID-19. Sequencing was done on a sample of peripheral blood.

Here the CDR3 reads CASSETSRGSYEQYF. CDR3 DNA: TGTGCCAGCAGCGAGACTAGCAGAGGCTCCTACGAGCAGTACTTC. This chain connects TRBV2 to TRBJ2-7; TRBD2 matches 7 bases. With V trimmed by 6 bases and J by 0 bases, 8 bases remained unmatched. This CDR3 spans 15 amino acids. The germline gives CDR1 SNHLY, CDR2 FYNNEI.